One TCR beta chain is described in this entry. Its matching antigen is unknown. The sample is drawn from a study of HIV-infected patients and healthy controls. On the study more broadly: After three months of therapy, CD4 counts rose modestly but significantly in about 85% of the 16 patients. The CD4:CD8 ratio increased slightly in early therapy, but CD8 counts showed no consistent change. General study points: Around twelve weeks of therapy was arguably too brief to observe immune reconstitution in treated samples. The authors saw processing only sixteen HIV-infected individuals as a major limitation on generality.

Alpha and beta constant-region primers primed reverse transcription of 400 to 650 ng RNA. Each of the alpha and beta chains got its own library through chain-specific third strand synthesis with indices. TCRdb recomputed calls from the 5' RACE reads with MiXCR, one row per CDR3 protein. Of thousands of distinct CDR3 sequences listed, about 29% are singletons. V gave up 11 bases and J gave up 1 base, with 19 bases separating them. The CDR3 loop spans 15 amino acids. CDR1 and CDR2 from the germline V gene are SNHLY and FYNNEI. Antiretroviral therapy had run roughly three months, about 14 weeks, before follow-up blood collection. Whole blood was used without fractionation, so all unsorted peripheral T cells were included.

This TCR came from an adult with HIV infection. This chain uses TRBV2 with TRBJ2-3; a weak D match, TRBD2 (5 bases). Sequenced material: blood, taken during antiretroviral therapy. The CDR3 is CACHGERWGTDTQYF. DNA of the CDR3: TGTGCCTGCCACGGGGAGCGGTGGGGCACAGATACGCAGTATTTT.